The TCR beta chain described here comes from a study of blood T cells in healthy people across ages. The CDR3 has 13 residues. Germline assignment: CDR1 MDHEN and CDR2 SYDVKM. Between the trimmed V and J ends, which lost 11 bases and 1 base, there was a span of 13 bases. Study-level findings and limits: Any conclusive comparison of naive versus antigen-experienced cells was prevented by using unsorted PBMCs. TCR beta diversity per million T cells fell roughly linearly with age. Relative to aged donors, long-lived donors carried more naive CD4+ cells and displayed higher diversity.

Per-sample yields of isolated PBMCs were at least 6 million. It was with a sample-barcoded 5' primer and a J-beta primer mix that a second PCR of about 7 to 12 cycles was run. TCRdb used MiXCR to reprocess the 5' RACE reads, holding one entry per CDR3 protein. Here the sample spans over 1.5 million distinct CDR3 sequences, about 50% being singletons. Points on this clonotype: Its antigen is unidentified.

The sequence was collected from a woman between 35 and 50 years old in good health. Material for sequencing was blood. V is TRBV28 and J is TRBJ2-3; D is possibly TRBD1 (5 bases). Written as DNA, the CDR3 is TGTGCCGGGGCTTGGGAAGGCACAGATACGCAGTATTTT. This gives the protein CAGAWEGTDTQYF.